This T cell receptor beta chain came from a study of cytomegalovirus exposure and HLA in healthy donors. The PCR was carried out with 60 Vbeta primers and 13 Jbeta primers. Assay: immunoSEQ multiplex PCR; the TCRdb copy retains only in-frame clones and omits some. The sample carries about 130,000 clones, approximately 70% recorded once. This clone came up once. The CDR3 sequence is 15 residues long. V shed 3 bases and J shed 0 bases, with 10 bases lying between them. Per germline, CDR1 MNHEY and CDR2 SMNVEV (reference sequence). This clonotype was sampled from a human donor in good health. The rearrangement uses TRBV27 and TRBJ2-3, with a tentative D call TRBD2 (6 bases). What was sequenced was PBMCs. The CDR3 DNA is TGTGCCAGCAGTTTCTCTGGGACTAGCACAGATACGCAGTATTTT. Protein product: CASSFSGTSTDTQYF.